This T cell receptor (beta chain) appears in the sequencing data of a study of T cell responses to AZD1222 COVID-19 vaccine. Pooling was applied to second doses at about 4 or about 12 weeks. The assay was immunoSEQ multiplex PCR, and TCRdb's table has in-frame clones only and misses some. The table includes around 80,000 clones, about 91% detected once. The source material was peripheral blood, sampled 28 days after the second AZD1222 dose. This TCR came from an adult who received the AZD1222 COVID-19 vaccine.

The CDR3 region is CASSLRAADQETQYF. The CDR3 DNA sequence: TGTGCCAGCAGCTTGCGGGCGGCAGACCAAGAGACCCAGTACTTC. J is TRBJ2-5 and V is TRBV5-5, with no clear D. CDR1 is SGHKS, CDR2 YYEKEE, per germline (reference sequence). The CDR3 is made up of 15 amino acids. V lost 1 base and J lost 0, with 10 bases in between.